Here is one T cell receptor beta chain with its context. Original data processing: For nucleated cells, counts were estimated from reference gene primer amplification. Profiled with immunoSEQ multiplex PCR; TCRdb holds only in-frame clones, not every one. The DNA gave D and trimming, while V, J and clone size come from that table. The data contain a few hundred thousand clones, about 84% of them singletons. The data derive from a study of blood T cell repertoires in COVID-19. Looking at the study overall: Acute-phase and convalescent COVID-19 samples originated in the United States, Italy and Spain. From T cells, B-cell-depleted T cells, or PBMCs came the material, which was cDNA or gDNA.

Unmatched junction bases numbered 18, after V lost 2 bases and J lost 7 bases. There are 20 residues in the CDR3. The rearrangement joins TRBV23-1 to TRBJ2-1; 12 positions match TRBD2. TRBV23-1 is annotated as an ORF whose role is uncertain. Input material: peripheral blood. The receptor comes from a man of 80 years or more with acute or convalescent COVID-19. CDR3 bases: TGCGCCAGCAGTCAAAAGGAGGACACTACTAGCGGGAGGCCGGGAAATGAGCAGTTCTTC. Amino acid sequence: CASSQKEDTTSGRPGNEQFF.